This T cell receptor beta chain was captured in a study of blood T cells in healthy people across ages. Caucasian, healthy and from Russia, the donors were aged between about 6 and 90. The total RNA that was extracted per sample amounted to at least 5.5 micrograms. Study-wide points: While age rose, TCR beta diversity per million T cells dropped in a roughly linear way.

Germline values: CDR1 KGHDR, CDR2 SFDVKD. J was trimmed by 6 bases and V by 6 bases; bases with no gene match: 7. This CDR3 region has 15 residues. This clonotype was recorded once. Its cognate antigen is unknown. PCR was performed a second time for about 7 to 12 cycles using a sample-barcoded 5' primer and a J-beta primer mix. Researchers report that each sample yielded at least 2.5 million CDR3-containing paired-end reads. TCRdb processed the 5' RACE reads anew with MiXCR; each CDR3 protein has one entry. The sample yields hundreds of thousands of distinct CDR3 sequences, 40% to 65% seen once. The TCR sequence derives from a man aged 80 or over in good health. The chain combines TRBV24-1 with TRBJ1-5, with 10 bases aligning to TRBD1. The specimen was blood. The CDR3 reads CATSHGQGVIQPQHF. The CDR3 nucleotides read TGTGCCACCAGTCACGGACAGGGGGTAATTCAGCCCCAGCATTTT.